A single sample is the source of the 22 T cell receptor beta chains below, sequenced in a study of T cells after somatic rescue of genetic block. The protocol was immunoSEQ multiplex PCR, while the TCRdb copy is restricted to in-frame clones and leaves out a portion. The data contain some 74,000 clones, roughly 93% of them singletons. Input material: peripheral blood mononuclear cells (PBMCs). These receptors all stem from a man younger than 40.

This clone appeared a few times. CDR3 DNA: TGTGCCAGCATGCGGGACGGGGCCGGCAATGAGCAGTTCTTC. This codes for CASMRDGAGNEQFF. The chain joins TRBV2 to TRBJ2-1; D is perhaps TRBD2 (6 bases). The V gene's germline CDR1 is SNHLY and CDR2 FYNNEI. V was clipped by 7 bases and J by 6 bases, with 16 bases between them. This CDR3 contains 14 residues.

The rearrangement uses TRBV5-1 and TRBJ2-1; D tentatively fits TRBD1 or TRBD2 (6 bases each). The germline V and J ends were trimmed by 4 bases and 4 bases, with 15 bases remaining between them. The CDR3 runs to 15 residues. Germline CDR1 is SGHRS and CDR2 is YFSETQ. CDR3: CASSVQGGSYNEQFF. CDR3 coding DNA: TGCGCCAGCAGCGTACAGGGAGGTTCGTACAATGAGCAGTTCTTC.

The chain couples TRBV27 to TRBJ2-1; 13 bases line up with TRBD2. This CDR3 has 17 residues. Looked up from germline, CDR1 is MNHEY and CDR2 is SMNVEV (reference sequence). V gave up 4 bases and J gave up 1 base; unmatched junction bases: 4. The DNA of the CDR3 is TGTGCCAGCAGTTACTCGGGACTAGCGGGGTCCTACAATGAGCAGTTCTTC. Its protein is CASSYSGLAGSYNEQFF.

This chain connects TRBV14 to TRBJ2-7, with 7 bases aligning to TRBD1. After removal of 5 bases from V and 5 bases from J, the junction contained 6 bases not matched to a gene. Looked up from germline, CDR1 is SGHDN and CDR2 is FVKESK. The CDR3 covers 13 residues. The CDR3 DNA sequence: TGTGCCAGCAGCATACAGGGGAACAACGAGCAGTACTTC. This codes for CASSIQGNNEQYF.

The CDR3 loop is CASSLDSSGSQETQYF. The DNA of the CDR3 is TGTGCCAGCAGCTTAGATAGTAGCGGGAGTCAAGAGACCCAGTACTTC. The chain combines TRBV7-2 with TRBJ2-5; TRBD2 aligns across 9 bases. After removal of 1 base from V and 2 bases from J, the junction contained 5 bases not matched to a gene. The CDR3 consists of 16 residues. Germline loops: CDR1 SGHTA, CDR2 FQGNSA.

The chain joins TRBV6-1 to TRBJ2-2; no definite D call. CDR1 is MNHNS, CDR2 SASEGT, per germline. The length of the CDR3 is 16 residues. V dropped 2 bases and J dropped 3 bases, with 13 bases sitting between them. The CDR3 protein is CASSEKRGIHTGELFF. CDR3 nucleotide sequence: TGTGCCAGCAGTGAAAAAAGAGGAATACACACCGGGGAGCTGTTTTTT.

The chain uses TRBV19 and TRBJ1-1; no definite D call. The CDR3 consists of 10 residues. V was trimmed by 6 bases and J by 3 bases, leaving 2 bases between them. Germline V gene sequence: CDR1 LNHDA, CDR2 SQIVND (reference sequence). CDR3 nucleotide sequence: TGTGCCAGTAGCGACACTGAAGCTTTCTTT. Translation gives CASSDTEAFF. The full variable domain, rest sourced from reference TRBV19 and TRBJ1-1, is DGGITQSPKYLFRKEGQNVTLSCEQNLNHDAMYWYRQDPGQGLRLIYYSQIVNDFQKGDIAEGYSVSREKKESFPLTVTSAQKNPTAFYLCASSDTEAFFGQGTRLTVV.

This clone was seen a single time. The V call is TRBV11-2, the J call TRBJ1-4, with a weak D call TRBD1 (6 bases). Germline V CDR1 and CDR2: SGHAT, FQNNGV. The length of the CDR3 is 13 residues. Between the trimmed V and J ends, which lost 5 bases and 8 bases, there was a span of 12 bases. CDR3 sequence reads: CASSPGQREKLFF. CDR3 coding DNA: TGTGCCAGCAGCCCCGGACAGAGGGAAAAACTGTTTTTT.

V is TRBV11-3 and J is TRBJ2-2, with 9 bases matching TRBD1. Germline values: CDR1 SGHNT, CDR2 YENEEA. The ends lost 4 bases at V and 4 bases at J; junction bases unmatched: 4. The CDR3 spans 15 residues. The CDR3 is CASSSGTGSTGELFF. The CDR3 region has the DNA TGTGCCAGCAGCTCCGGGACAGGGAGCACCGGGGAGCTGTTTTTT.

The gene calls are TRBV10-1 and TRBJ2-3; 7 bases line up with TRBD2. The CDR3 has 13 residues. With 5 bases clipped from V and 6 bases from J, the junction kept 5 bases outside the gene matches. Germline assignment: CDR1 WNHNN and CDR2 SYGVQD (reference sequence). The CDR3 bases are TGCGCCAGCAGTAGCGGGGTTGGGGATACGCAGTATTTT. It is translated as CASSSGVGDTQYF.

The V gene is TRBV7-2, the J gene TRBJ2-5; 7 positions agree with TRBD1. Germline V lookup: CDR1 SGHTA, CDR2 FQGNSA. Germline trimming cut 4 bases from V and 4 bases from J; bases unmatched to any gene: 9. This CDR3 spans 15 amino acids. The CDR3 here is CASSWGPGGGETQYF. CDR3 nucleotides: TGTGCCAGCAGCTGGGGGCCAGGGGGTGGAGAGACCCAGTACTTC.

This rearrangement joins TRBV13 to TRBJ2-7, with 8 bases matching TRBD2. Germline V CDR1 and CDR2: PRHDT, FYEKMQ (reference sequence). This CDR3 is built from 16 residues. The ends lost 2 bases at V and 2 bases at J; junction bases unmatched: 8. CDR3 DNA sequence: TGTGCCAGCAGCTTATGGAGGAGCGGGAGAGCCTACGAGCAGTACTTC. Translated, it gives CASSLWRSGRAYEQYF.

The V gene is TRBV18, the J gene TRBJ1-2, with D uncertain. V was clipped by 2 bases and J by 0 bases, with 7 bases between them. The CDR3 length is 14 residues. Germline V gene sequence: CDR1 KGHSH, CDR2 LQKENI. CDR3 in DNA: TGTGCCAGCTCACCAACCACGTCTAACTATGGCTACACCTTC. It codes for CASSPTTSNYGYTF.

V and J are TRBV18 and TRBJ2-1; maybe TRBD1 (6 bases). The V end lost 3 bases, the J end lost 0 bases, and 12 bases lay between the germline ends. Germline loops: CDR1 KGHSH, CDR2 LQKENI. CDR3 size: 16 residues. The CDR3 DNA sequence: TGTGCCAGCTCACCCACTACAGGGAGCTCCTACAATGAGCAGTTCTTC. Residues: CASSPTTGSSYNEQFF. Together with reference TRBV18 and TRBJ2-1, the CDR3 gives the full variable domain: NAGVMQNPRHLVRRRGQEARLRCSPMKGHSHVYWYRQLPEEGLKFMVYLQKENIIDESGMPKERFSAEFPKEGPSILRIQQVVRGDSAAYFCASSPTTGSSYNEQFFGPGTRLTVL.

This chain links TRBV4-1 with TRBJ2-7, with 7 bases identical to TRBD1. This CDR3 spans 17 amino acids. Germline CDR1 MGHRA, CDR2 YSYEKL. The J segment lost 0 bases and the V segment lost 4 bases, leaving 12 bases of the junction unmatched. Here the CDR3 DNA reads TGCGCCAGCAGCCCGAGGATAAGTGGACAGGACTCCTACGAGCAGTACTTC. Its translation: CASSPRISGQDSYEQYF.

The chain couples TRBV27 to TRBJ2-7; no clear D gene. The ends were cut back, 3 bases at V and 2 bases at J, with 17 bases in the middle. The CDR3 consists of 16 residues. Germline values: CDR1 MNHEY, CDR2 SMNVEV (reference sequence). The CDR3 DNA is TGTGCCAGCAGTTTGGGTGTGGGCGGAATAGCCTACGAGCAGTACTTC. It codes for CASSLGVGGIAYEQYF.

The chain joins TRBV18 to TRBJ2-5; no clear D gene. V was cut by 3 bases and J by 4 bases, with 18 bases left in between. Germline V gives CDR1 KGHSH, CDR2 LQKENI. The CDR3 consists of 16 residues. The CDR3 loop is CASSPANPALGETQYF. As DNA, the CDR3 is TGTGCCAGCTCACCCGCAAACCCCGCACTTGGAGAGACCCAGTACTTC. Full variable domain (rest looked up from reference TRBV18 and TRBJ2-5): NAGVMQNPRHLVRRRGQEARLRCSPMKGHSHVYWYRQLPEEGLKFMVYLQKENIIDESGMPKERFSAEFPKEGPSILRIQQVVRGDSAAYFCASSPANPALGETQYFGPGTRLLVL.

The chain is built from TRBV28 and TRBJ1-5; D is unclear. The germline gives CDR1 MDHEN, CDR2 SYDVKM. The CDR3 contains 15 residues. The V end was cut by 5 bases, the J end by 8 bases, with 19 bases between. CDR3 region: CASSPPKSWVEPQHF. The CDR3 DNA reads as TGTGCCAGCAGTCCCCCCAAAAGCTGGGTGGAGCCCCAGCATTTT. Using reference TRBV28 and TRBJ1-5 for the parts outside the CDR3, the full variable domain is DVKVTQSSRYLVKRTGEKVFLECVQDMDHENMFWYRQDPGLGLRLIYFSYDVKMKEKGDIPEGYSVSREKKERFSLILESASTNQTSMYLCASSPPKSWVEPQHFGDGTRLSIL.

The chain recombines TRBV11-2 with TRBJ2-7; 7 bases line up with TRBD1. Germline-derived CDR1 and CDR2 are SGHAT and FQNNGV. V shed 4 bases and J 0 bases; nucleotides not matched to a gene: 9. The CDR3 runs to 16 residues. CDR3 nucleotide sequence: TGTGCCAGCAGCTACTACAGGGGCTACAACTCCTACGAGCAGTACTTC. Protein product: CASSYYRGYNSYEQYF. Looking up the rest from reference TRBV11-2 and TRBJ2-7 gives the full variable domain: EAGVAQSPRYKIIEKRQSVAFWCNPISGHATLYWYQQILGQGPKLLIQFQNNGVVDDSQLPKDRFSAERLKGVDSTLKIQPAKLEDSAVYLCASSYYRGYNSYEQYFGPGTRLTVT.

This chain joins TRBV5-1 and TRBJ1-4, with D possibly being TRBD1 (6 bases). Deletions cut 4 bases from V and 4 bases from J, with 20 bases between. This CDR3 has 17 amino acids. From germline, CDR1 is SGHRS and CDR2 YFSETQ. The CDR3 loop reads CASSLEPQGQVNEKLFF. CDR3 DNA sequence: TGCGCCAGCAGCCTCGAGCCGCAGGGGCAGGTTAATGAAAAACTGTTTTTT.

This clone was detected once. This rearrangement joins TRBV18 to TRBJ2-5; the D call may be TRBD1 or TRBD2 (5 bases each). This CDR3 comprises 14 residues. From germline, CDR1 is KGHSH and CDR2 LQKENI. V was trimmed by 0 bases and J by 2 bases, leaving 7 bases between them. The CDR3 protein is CASSPPWGQETQYF. The CDR3 DNA reads as TGTGCCAGCTCACCACCGTGGGGGCAAGAGACCCAGTACTTC.

J is TRBJ1-3 and V is TRBV7-9; no clear D. V was clipped by 5 bases and J by 3 bases, with 14 bases between them. The germline gives CDR1 SEHNR, CDR2 FQNEAQ (reference sequence). The CDR3 totals 15 residues. The CDR3, as DNA: TGTGCCAGCAGCCTTCCGGGAGGGAGTGGAAACACCATATATTTT. Protein sequence: CASSLPGGSGNTIYF.